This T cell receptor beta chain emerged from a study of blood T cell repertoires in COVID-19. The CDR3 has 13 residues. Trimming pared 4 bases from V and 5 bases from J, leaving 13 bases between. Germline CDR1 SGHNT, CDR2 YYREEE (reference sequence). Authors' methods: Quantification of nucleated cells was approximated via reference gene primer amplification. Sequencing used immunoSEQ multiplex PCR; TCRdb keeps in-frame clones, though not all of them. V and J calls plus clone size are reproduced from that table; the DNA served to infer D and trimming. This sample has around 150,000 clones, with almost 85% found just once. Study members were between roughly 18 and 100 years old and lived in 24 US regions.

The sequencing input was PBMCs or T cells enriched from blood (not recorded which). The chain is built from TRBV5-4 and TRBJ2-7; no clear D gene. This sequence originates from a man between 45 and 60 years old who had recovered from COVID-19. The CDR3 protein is CASSATPTDEQYF. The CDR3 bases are TGTGCCAGCAGCGCCACCCCAACAGACGAGCAGTACTTC. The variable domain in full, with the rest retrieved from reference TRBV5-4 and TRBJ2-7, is ETGVTQSPTHLIKTRGQQVTLRCSSQSGHNTVSWYQQALGQGPQFIFQYYREEENGRGNFPPRFSGLQFPNYSSELNVNALELDDSALYLCASSATPTDEQYFGPGTRLTVT.